This passage covers 21 T cell receptor beta chains from one sample sequenced in a study of tissue T cells after allogeneic stem cell transplantation. Produced via immunoSEQ multiplex PCR; TCRdb's table is partial and in-frame only. The sample has about 6,000 clones, about 82% seen once; the top ten hold about 5.4%. This sample comprised blood, obtained before transplantation. The receptors were sampled from a man between 40 and 70 years old who later had graft-versus-host disease after an allogeneic stem cell transplant.

The J gene is TRBJ2-2, the V gene TRBV11-3; no clear D. Trimming removed 5 bases from V and 5 bases from J, with 9 bases in between. The germline V gene encodes CDR1 SGHNT and CDR2 YENEEA. This CDR3 is 13 amino acids long. The CDR3, as DNA: TGTGCCAGCAGCCCCCTTTCAACCGGGGAGCTGTTTTTT. This translates into CASSPLSTGELFF.

To note about this clone: The same CDR3 arises from other DNA sequences in this sample as well. The chain uses TRBV9 and TRBJ1-1; 7 bases line up with TRBD1. V shed 3 bases and J 1 base; nucleotides not matched to a gene: 6. The CDR3 length is 15 residues. The germline CDR1 and CDR2 sequences are SGDLS and YYNGEE. CDR3 DNA sequence: TGTGCCAGCAGCGCCCGTACAGGGGAGAACACTGAAGCTTTCTTT. Its protein is CASSARTGENTEAFF.

The chain joins TRBV5-5 to TRBJ1-4, with a weak D call TRBD1 (6 bases). The CDR3 is 14 residues long. With 1 base removed from V and 15 bases from J, the gap between germline ends came to 19 bases. Germline loops: CDR1 SGHKS, CDR2 YYEKEE (reference sequence). The CDR3 nucleotides read TGTGCCAGCAGCTTGTACCAAGAGGGGGGAGTGGTGTTTTTT. Residues: CASSLYQEGGVVFF.

The CDR3 is CASSQDSYTEAFF. The CDR3 DNA reads TGTGCCAGCAGTCAGGACAGCTACACTGAAGCTTTCTTT. The chain employs TRBV6-4 and TRBJ1-1, with D possibly TRBD1 on 6 matching bases. CDR3 size: 13 residues. V shed 5 bases and J shed 3 bases, with 10 bases lying between them. Germline V CDR1 and CDR2: MRHNA, SNTAGT.

J is TRBJ2-7 and V is TRBV9; perhaps D is TRBD1 or TRBD2 (6 bases each). V was trimmed by 3 bases and J by 2 bases, leaving 15 bases between them. The CDR3 totals 15 residues. Germline loops: CDR1 SGDLS, CDR2 YYNGEE. CDR3: CASSEGGVGTYEQYF. DNA for the CDR3: TGTGCCAGCAGCGAGGGGGGCGTGGGGACCTACGAGCAGTACTTC.

This clone was seen a single time. The chain carries TRBV19 and TRBJ1-1, with TRBD1 identical over 7 bases. The J segment lost 0 bases and the V segment lost 0 bases, leaving 13 bases of the junction unmatched. Per germline, CDR1 LNHDA and CDR2 SQIVND (reference sequence). This CDR3 comprises 19 residues. CDR3 coding DNA: TGTGCCAGTAGTATAGACGGGGGTGAGGGGGCTGCTATGAACACTGAAGCTTTCTTT. This gives the protein CASSIDGGEGAAMNTEAFF. Combining the CDR3 with reference TRBV19 and TRBJ1-1 gives the whole variable domain DGGITQSPKYLFRKEGQNVTLSCEQNLNHDAMYWYRQDPGQGLRLIYYSQIVNDFQKGDIAEGYSVSREKKESFPLTVTSAQKNPTAFYLCASSIDGGEGAAMNTEAFFGQGTRLTVV.

The V gene is TRBV3-1 (or the pseudogene TRBV3-2), the J gene TRBJ2-7; maybe TRBD1 (6 bases). V dropped 0 bases and J dropped 7 bases, with 13 bases sitting between them. The CDR3 extends over 14 amino acids. The germline gives CDR1 LGHDT, CDR2 YNNKEL (reference sequence). CDR3 DNA: TGTGCCAGCAGCCAAGATCAGGGGTTGGGGGAGCAGTACTTC. Translating gives CASSQDQGLGEQYF.

The CDR3 sequence is CASSPVGGGYYNEQFF. The CDR3 DNA is TGTGCCAGCAGCCCTGTGGGCGGGGGCTATTACAATGAGCAGTTCTTC. J is TRBJ2-1 and V is TRBV3-1 (or the pseudogene TRBV3-2), with D perhaps TRBD2 (7 bases). In germline, CDR1 is LGHDT, CDR2 YNNKEL (reference sequence). Trimming left V 4 bases short and J 4 bases short, with 17 bases between. CDR3 length: 16 residues.

As DNA, the CDR3 is TGTGCCAGCAGCTTGGGCAGGCCAGATACGCAGTATTTT. Protein product: CASSLGRPDTQYF. V gene TRBV6-2 or TRBV6-3 combines with J gene TRBJ2-3; D not certain. The CDR3 runs to 13 residues. V was trimmed by 6 bases and J by 4 bases, leaving 11 bases between them. Germline V gives CDR1 MNHEY, CDR2 SVGEGT.

The chain employs TRBV19 and TRBJ2-1; 9 nucleotides agree with TRBD2. The junction had 3 bases not matched to a gene; V was cut back by 5 bases and J by 7 bases. The CDR3 has 13 residues. Germline CDR1 is LNHDA and CDR2 is SQIVND (reference sequence). The CDR3 nucleotides are TGTGCCAGTAGTGCGGGAGGGAGGAATGAGCAGTTCTTC. Its translation: CASSAGGRNEQFF.

V usage is TRBV20-1 and J usage is TRBJ1-1, with D unclear. With 3 bases removed from V and 1 base from J, the gap between germline ends came to 3 bases. The V gene's germline CDR1 is DFQATT and CDR2 SNEGSKA (reference sequence). This CDR3 has 11 amino acids. CDR3 sequence: CSASGNTEAFF. Written as DNA, the CDR3 is TGCAGTGCTAGTGGGAACACTGAAGCTTTCTTT.

This chain joins TRBV2 and TRBJ1-1; D possibly corresponds to TRBD1 (5 bases). The CDR3 runs 11 residues. CDR1 is SNHLY, CDR2 FYNNEI, per germline. The V and J ends lost 9 bases and 6 bases respectively, with 11 bases between them. The CDR3, as DNA: TGTGCCAGTTCACAGGTAGCTGAAGCTTTCTTT. This codes for CASSQVAEAFF.

The chain employs TRBV5-4 and TRBJ2-5, with 7 positions matching TRBD1. This CDR3 comprises 16 residues. Trimming took 4 bases from V and 0 from J; bases not matched to a gene: 9. The germline gives CDR1 SGHNT, CDR2 YYREEE (reference sequence). The CDR3 is CASSRLGQMYQETQYF. CDR3 bases: TGTGCCAGCAGCAGGCTGGGACAGATGTACCAAGAGACCCAGTACTTC.

V and J are TRBV20-1 and TRBJ1-5; D unresolved. CDR3 length: 14 residues. V was shortened by 3 bases and J by 6 bases, with 15 bases between the two germline ends. Germline loops: CDR1 DFQATT, CDR2 SNEGSKA (reference sequence). CDR3 amino acids: CSASEGGRGQPQHF. CDR3 sequence (DNA): TGCAGTGCTAGTGAGGGAGGTAGAGGTCAGCCCCAGCATTTT.

This clone was seen once. The V and J genes are TRBV5-8 and TRBJ2-7; D remains unclear. This CDR3 is 15 amino acids long. V dropped 4 bases and J dropped 9 bases, with 23 bases sitting between them. The germline gives CDR1 SGHTS, CDR2 YDEGEE. The CDR3, as DNA: TGTGCCAGCAGCCCCAAACAAAACCGTCCATGGGGGCAGTACTTC. Translating it yields CASSPKQNRPWGQYF.

This clone has more than one count but fewer than ten. V usage is TRBV7-2 and J usage is TRBJ1-2, with TRBD1 as a possible D gene (5 bases). Germline CDR1 SGHTA, CDR2 FQGNSA. V gave up 9 bases and J gave up 8 bases, with 16 bases separating them. The CDR3 contains 12 residues. CDR3 nucleotide sequence: TGTGCCAGGGGGTGGGGGTATCGCGGCTACACCTTC. The encoded protein is CARGWGYRGYTF.

The CDR3 protein is CASSYAPGQNYEKLFF. DNA for the CDR3: TGTGCCAGCAGTTACGCTCCGGGACAGAACTATGAAAAACTGTTTTTT. The chain carries TRBV6-5 and TRBJ1-4, with 7 bases identical to TRBD1. V dropped 2 bases and J dropped 6; count of bases not matched to a gene: 9. The CDR3 contains 16 residues. Germline V gives CDR1 MNHEY, CDR2 SVGAGI.

On this clone itself: One end of the junction is discordant with germline, which a read error may explain. Other DNA sequences within the sample encode an identical CDR3. The chain couples TRBV7-9 to TRBJ2-3, with a weak D call TRBD1 (5 bases). The CDR3 is 13 amino acids. Germline CDR1 and CDR2: SEHNR and FQNEAQ (reference sequence). The CDR3 loop reads CASSFDSADTQYF. CDR3 in DNA: TGTGCCAGCAGCTTCGACAGCGCAGATACACAGTATTTT.

The chain is built from TRBV7-8 and TRBJ1-6, with TRBD1 as a possible D gene (5 bases). Germline CDR1 SGHVS, CDR2 FQNEAQ. The CDR3 spans 14 residues. Deletions cut 1 base from V and 7 bases from J, with 8 bases between. The CDR3 protein is CASSLDTGNSPLHF. Written as DNA, the CDR3 is TGTGCCAGCAGCTTAGATACAGGCAATTCACCCCTCCACTTT.

This clone has only a few counts. This chain connects TRBV5-1 to TRBJ1-1; no definite D call. V lost 4 bases and J 1 base, leaving 23 bases between the germline ends. CDR1 and CDR2 (germline): SGHRS, YFSETQ. CDR3 length: 18 residues. The CDR3 protein is CASSVDQSSARPNTEAFF. The CDR3, as DNA: TGCGCCAGCAGCGTGGATCAGTCGTCGGCTCGGCCGAACACTGAAGCTTTCTTT. The complete variable domain, with remaining parts taken from reference TRBV5-1 and TRBJ1-1, reads KAGVTQTPRYLIKTRGQQVTLSCSPISGHRSVSWYQQTPGQGLQFLFEYFSETQRNKGNFPGRFSGRQFSNSRSEMNVSTLELGDSALYLCASSVDQSSARPNTEAFFGQGTRLTVV.

The chain links TRBV18 to TRBJ2-7, with TRBD1 identical over 8 bases. CDR1 is KGHSH and CDR2 is LQKENI in the germline V gene. The CDR3 extends over 15 amino acids. The V segment lost 4 bases and the J segment 0 bases; nucleotides outside the gene matches: 5. CDR3 in DNA: TGTGCCAGCTCACTGGGGACAGGTAGCTCCTACGAGCAGTACTTC. The encoded protein is CASSLGTGSSYEQYF.